What follows is one TCR beta chain and its context. Its antigen remains unidentified. Base qualities are not at hand, and no much larger clone is one base apart. CDR3 length: 15 amino acids, cysteine to phenylalanine. The CDR3 DNA has 45 bases and is translated from base 1. CDR1 and CDR2 are read off the germline V gene (reference sequence) as SEHNR and FQNEAQ. V and J lose 6 bases and 4 bases, and a span of 18 bases separates them. Explained via the paper, the time point label denotes: 20-29 weeks after completion of therapy. Solid-organ transplant recipients with drug-resistant/recurrent cytomegalovirus were included as patients. Some ten people from the trial were chosen for repertoire analysis because post-therapy peripheral blood mononuclear cells were available from them. A BD FACSAria III was used to sort viable CD3+CD8+CD4- lymphocytes from PBMCs. The Qiagen DNeasy Kit was used to extract genomic DNA from sorted cells.

This record comes from a study of T cell therapy after organ transplantation (dated by TCRdb to about 2019). Looking at the study overall: Therapy products were autologous CMV-specific T cells expanded in vitro for approximately two weeks with a peptide pool of 30 HLA class I and II CMV epitopes. A follow-up TRBV repertoire analysis was performed on an open-label phase I trial of autologous CMV-specific adoptive T cell therapy in solid-organ transplant recipients. Each patient got up to 6 T cell doses, given every 2 weeks, and was then monitored for under 30 weeks after finishing therapy. Long-term post-therapy blood samples were obtained 20 to 29 weeks after therapy was completed. Of the approximately ten patients, eight were classified as clinical responders and two as nonresponders. Long-term post-therapy samples were obtainable from only about 85% of the 10 patients. Across 2 to 6 intravenous infusions, patients got a median of 1.92 x 10^8 CMV-specific T cells. The study at large found these results: The small number of expansions detected in nonresponders may be due to reduced sample coverage caused by poor CD8+ T cell yield. The small cohort prevented assessing confounders such as concurrent antirejection and antiviral medications. Fold change in CD8 clonality after therapy inversely correlated with pretherapy clonality, suggesting less biased repertoires were more receptive to remodeling. Both transferred clonotypes and endogenous clonotypes not detected in the therapy products appeared to be included in post-therapy reconstitution. Before therapy, nonresponders had marked clonal expansions, and after therapy the repertoires of nonresponders changed only minimally.

TRB CDR3 regions were amplified from genomic DNA with the immunoSEQ two-step, bias-controlled multiplex PCR assay. CDR3 libraries were sequenced on an Illumina NextSeq 500. Per the original workflow: The immunoSEQ Analyzer platform was used for the initial alignment and bioinformatics, which included bias normalization against synthetic CDR3 analogs. V, D and J genes were annotated according to IMGT database definitions. VDJtools version 1.1.10 and the R package tcR version 2.2.1.11 were used with default settings for further TRBV analyses. GLIPH analysis was done using default settings in version 1.0. To test for significant clonotype frequency changes in CDR3 sequences with at least 5 reads, a 2-sided binomial test with Benjamini-Hochberg correction (alpha = 0.01) was used. The source is immuneACCESS, and TCRdb retained only in-frame sequences with V and J called. Part of the clones is not carried over; for the studies checked, unresolved V genes explain less than half of this, and the remainder is unexplained. The DNA gave D and trimming, while V, J and clone size come from that table. Here the sample has about 3,600 clones; about 69% occur a single time. Of the sample, about 35% falls within the top ten clones.

The sequenced sample was CD8+ T cells from blood, obtained after autologous CMV-specific T cell therapy. The chain uses TRBV7-9 and TRBJ1-2; matching of 5 bases hints at TRBD1 as the D gene. The receptor comes from a human patient who had received a solid organ transplant and had CMV disease. It is possible that, after a transplant, some T cells come from the graft donor. The CDR3: CASSYATGTAYGYTF. In nucleotides, the sequence is TGTGCCAGCAGTTACGCGACCGGGACGGCCTATGGCTACACCTTC. The variable domain in full, with residues beyond the CDR3 obtained from the reference TRBV7-9 and TRBJ1-2 genes, is DTGVSQNPRHKITKRGQNVTFRCDPISEHNRLYWYRQTLGQGPEFLTYFQNEAQLEKSRLLSDRFSAERPKGSFSTLEIQRTEQGDSAMYLCASSYATGTAYGYTFGSGTRLTVV.